Below, one T cell receptor (beta chain) is given with its context. This clonotype showed up many times. This clone's antigen is unknown. Nothing much larger sits one base from this clone, and base qualities are not available. The TCR beta CDR3 regions were amplified from RNA transcripts. For the first round of RT-PCR on the TCR CDR3, the HTBI primer set was used together with the Qiagen OneStep RT-PCR kit. Libraries were constructed in a second round of multiplex PCR, after which size selection and purification were performed. Sequencing of the libraries was done on an Illumina HiSeq2000 using paired-end 100 bp reads. The original methods were these. SOAPnuke was used to process the raw data, removing reads that contained adapters or uncalled bases, had a mean Phred below 15, or lacked an exact match to the constant primer or identifier. COPE v1.2.5 was used to merge high-quality paired reads, and clonotypes were defined as unique nucleotide sequences. MiTCR v1.1 was used to align clonotypes to the IMGT TRBV, TRBD and TRBJ reference segments. The analysis included only V-J combinations with a frequency above 0.0001, which together covered 98% to 99.2% of the repertoires. The TCS score was defined as the ratio of F50 (clonal expansion) to E x V (chaos), calculated using BLOSUM62-based TCRdist between CDR3 peptides within each V-J. Welch's t-statistics and random forest reduced fewer than 550 V-J features to 13, which were used in a naive Bayes classifier (R e1071). TCRdb reanalyzed the raw reads on its own, using fastp at Q25 for trimming and MiXCR for clone calling, and kept in-frame beta chains. When rows share a CDR3 protein, they turn into one entry using the most common DNA and genes. TCRdb's processing, not the study's, gives the V and J calls here. The sample has about 350,000 distinct CDR3 sequences on record, roughly 15% of them singletons. Jointly, the top ten make up about 20% of the sample.

In the ophthalmopathy patients, disease was moderately to severely active, with a Clinical Activity Score of 3 or more, a NOSPECS grade of 4 or more, and a duration of less than 3 months. Any patient with an uncontrolled infection, another autoimmune disease, pregnancy or lactation was excluded. Diagnoses were based on clinical symptoms, serum thyroxine and TRAb, thyroid ultrasound and orbital computed tomography. PBMCs were isolated from approximately 10 ml of fresh peripheral blood by Ficoll-Paque density gradient centrifugation. Trizol reagent was used to extract total RNA, and RNA quality was then checked on an Agilent 2100 Bioanalyzer. This sample is part of a study of T cells in Graves' hyperthyroidism and ophthalmopathy (dated by TCRdb to between 2018 and 2020). Regarding the complete study: Peripheral blood was sampled at the time of initial diagnosis, prior to any treatment. TCR V-J signatures able to tell the groups apart were searched for in a discovery cohort of approximately 95 patients, of whom under 45 had Graves' ophthalmopathy and roughly 59 had stable Graves' hyperthyroidism. The 100 or so discovery patients were randomly divided into training and test sets at a 7:3 ratio. TCR Vbeta CDR3 sequencing of around 130 peripheral blood samples (around 45 ophthalmopathy, 75 or so hyperthyroidism and about 17 progressor patients) is reported in the paper. In about six Graves' hyperthyroidism patients, the study also compared T-cell repertoires from thyroid tissue with T-cell repertoires from blood. Prospective prediction of ophthalmopathy was tested in an independent validation cohort of approximately 19 hyperthyroidism patients and some 17 patients who later progressed to ophthalmopathy. Following sampling, methimazole starting at 30 mg daily was given to hyperthyroidism patients, and high-dose intravenous methylprednisolone was given to ophthalmopathy patients.

Here is what the overall study found, with its caveats: In validation, the model predicted progression to ophthalmopathy a median of about 5.9 months before onset, with over 55% sensitivity and more than 72% specificity. Most expanded thyroid clonotypes (frequency above 0.001) were also found in blood, which suggests that blood repertoires may mirror thyroid immune responses. In cross-validation, a model built on a 13 V-J signature told ophthalmopathy apart from stable hyperthyroidism with less than 90% sensitivity and 81% to 82% specificity, and in testing the same model reached 80%/75%. Sample size was not statistically predetermined, and investigators were not blinded to group allocation.

The specimen was blood. The receptor was derived from a woman aged 60-75 years with Graves' ophthalmopathy.

The CDR3 in this case is CASSPREGDYEQYF. The DNA sequence reads TGCGCCAGCAGCCCGCGGGAGGGGGACTACGAGCAGTACTTC. The chain employs TRBV5-1 and TRBJ2-7; the junction holds 9 bases that match TRBD2. Compared with germline, V lacks 4 bases and J lacks 3 bases; bases without a gene match: 5. The CDR3 goes from the cysteine to the phenylalanine over 14 residues. The entry retains the CDR3 DNA only, 42 bases that are in frame from base 1. Based on the germline V gene, the CDR1 and CDR2 sequences are SGHRS and YFSETQ.